These 11 T cell receptor beta chains share one sample of origin, sequenced in a study of shared clonotypes between healthy human individuals. The naive CD8 subset, CD45RO-negative cells positively selected for CCR7, excluded terminally differentiated effector memory CD45RA+ cells. Repertoires were generated with immunoSEQ multiplex PCR, while TCRdb's copy carries only in-frame clones and drops some. Here the sample spans roughly 2,000,000 clones, roughly 94% being singletons. The sample was naive CD8+ T cells sorted from blood. The source is a man between 18 and 35 years old in good health.

The sample holds one count of this clone. One junction end does not reproduce the germline sequence, and a read error may be involved. This rearrangement joins TRBV7-7 to TRBJ2-7, with D perhaps being TRBD1 or TRBD2 (5 bases each). CDR1 and CDR2 from the germline V gene are SSHAT and FNYEAQ (reference sequence). CDR3 size: 14 residues. The CDR3 DNA sequence: TGTGCTAGCAGCCCGGGACGGAGTTCCTACGAGCAGTACTTC. Translation gives CASSPGRSSYEQYF.

CDR3 protein: CASRVAASYEQYF. The CDR3 DNA reads TGTGCCAGCAGGGTAGCGGCCTCCTACGAGCAGTACTTC. V is TRBV27 and J is TRBJ2-7, with D perhaps matching TRBD2 (6 bases). Germline V lookup: CDR1 MNHEY, CDR2 SMNVEV (reference sequence). This CDR3 contains 13 residues. The V end was cut by 6 bases, the J end by 0 bases, with 9 bases between.

This rearrangement joins TRBV6-6 to TRBJ1-1, with a possible D match to TRBD1 (5 bases). There are 15 residues in the CDR3. V lost 5 bases, J lost 4 bases, and 17 bases lay in between. Looked up from germline, CDR1 is MNHNY and CDR2 is SVGAGI (reference sequence). The CDR3 region has the DNA TGTGCCAGCAGTGGCCTTGGAGGAGGGGTCACTGAAGCTTTCTTT. This gives the protein CASSGLGGGVTEAFF.

This clone was seen only once. The gene calls are TRBV19 and TRBJ1-5, with no clear D. Germline V lookup: CDR1 LNHDA, CDR2 SQIVND (reference sequence). The CDR3 loop spans 15 amino acids. V was shortened by 7 bases and J by 2 bases, with 15 bases between the two germline ends. CDR3 in DNA: TGTGCCAGTACCCCGGTGACGAAGGGCAATCAGCCCCAGCATTTT. This encodes CASTPVTKGNQPQHF.

In DNA form, the CDR3 reads TGTGCCAGCAGTTACGGCTGGAAGGATGAGCAGTTCTTC. It is translated as CASSYGWKDEQFF. This chain connects TRBV6-5 to TRBJ2-1; D ambiguous. The V and J ends lost 2 bases and 8 bases respectively, with 10 bases between them. The CDR3 is made up of 13 amino acids. Germline values: CDR1 MNHEY, CDR2 SVGAGI.

This clone was recorded only once. The gene calls are TRBV6-1 and TRBJ1-5; weak D call: TRBD1 (5 bases). The CDR3 sequence is 18 residues long. V lost 1 base and J 0 bases, leaving 16 bases between the germline ends. The germline CDR1 and CDR2 sequences are MNHNS and SASEGT. CDR3 nucleotide sequence: TGTGCCAGCAGTGAAGAACGGGGGGGGGTGTATAGCAATCAGCCCCAGCATTTT. It translates to CASSEERGGVYSNQPQHF.

This chain joins TRBV9 and TRBJ2-1, with TRBD2 matching 16 bases. Trimming cost V 0 bases and J 5 bases; bases outside gene matches: 5. Germline CDR1 and CDR2: SGDLS and YYNGEE. The CDR3 loop spans 18 amino acids. CDR3 bases: TGTGCCAGCAGCGTAGAGGGACTAGCGGGAGGGCCGGACAATGAGCAGTTCTTC. Protein sequence: CASSVEGLAGGPDNEQFF.

V gene TRBV6-5 combines with J gene TRBJ2-7; TRBD1 agrees at 7 bases. Trimming cost V 4 bases and J 2 bases; bases outside gene matches: 8. Germline loops: CDR1 MNHEY, CDR2 SVGAGI. The CDR3 is 15 amino acids. CDR3 region: CASSWTGPTTYEQYF. The CDR3 DNA reads as TGTGCCAGCAGTTGGACAGGTCCCACTACCTACGAGCAGTACTTC.

This chain uses TRBV7-6 with TRBJ2-2, with D perhaps assigned TRBD1 or TRBD2 (5 bases each). The V gene's germline CDR1 is SGHVS and CDR2 FNYEAQ. Trimming cost V 4 bases and J 4 bases, with 16 bases left between them. This CDR3 has 16 amino acids. The CDR3 here is CASSSGPGRGTGELFF. The CDR3 nucleotides read TGTGCCAGCAGCTCCGGTCCGGGACGAGGCACCGGGGAGCTGTTTTTT. Based on the CDR3 plus reference TRBV7-6 and TRBJ2-2, the full variable domain is GAGVSQSPRYKVTKRGQDVALRCDPISGHVSLYWYRQALGQGPEFLTYFNYEAQQDKSGLPNDRFSAERPEGSISTLTIQRTEQRDSAMYRCASSSGPGRGTGELFFGEGSRLTVL.

The J gene is TRBJ2-3, the V gene TRBV5-6, with a tentative D call TRBD1 (6 bases). Per germline, CDR1 SGHDT and CDR2 YYEEEE. This CDR3 has 18 residues. V lost 1 base and J lost 1, with 19 bases in between. CDR3 amino acids: CASSLPRGPPPGTDTQYF. CDR3 DNA: TGTGCCAGCAGCTTGCCCAGGGGCCCTCCGCCAGGCACAGATACGCAGTATTTT.

The gene calls are TRBV7-9 and TRBJ1-2; D is uncertain. Germline CDR1 SEHNR, CDR2 FQNEAQ (reference sequence). The CDR3 length is 15 residues. V lost 5 bases and J 1 base, leaving 14 bases between the germline ends. CDR3 bases: TGTGCCAGCAGCCCTTCCGGAGGTAATAACTATGGCTACACCTTC. It is translated as CASSPSGGNNYGYTF. The whole variable domain, filled in from reference TRBV7-9 and TRBJ1-2, reads DTGVSQNPRHKITKRGQNVTFRCDPISEHNRLYWYRQTLGQGPEFLTYFQNEAQLEKSRLLSDRFSAERPKGSFSTLEIQRTEQGDSAMYLCASSPSGGNNYGYTFGSGTRLTVV.